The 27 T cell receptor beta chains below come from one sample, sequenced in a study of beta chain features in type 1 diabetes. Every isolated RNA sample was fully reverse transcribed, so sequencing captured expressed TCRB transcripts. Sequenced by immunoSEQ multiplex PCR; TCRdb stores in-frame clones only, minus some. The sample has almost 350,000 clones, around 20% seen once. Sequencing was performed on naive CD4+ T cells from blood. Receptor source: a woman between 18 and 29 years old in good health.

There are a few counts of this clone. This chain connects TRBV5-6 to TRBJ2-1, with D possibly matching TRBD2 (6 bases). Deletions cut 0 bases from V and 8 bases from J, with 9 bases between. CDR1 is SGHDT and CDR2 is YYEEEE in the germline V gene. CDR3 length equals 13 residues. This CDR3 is CASSLGPGDEQFF. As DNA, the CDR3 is TGTGCCAGCAGCTTGGGCCCGGGGGATGAGCAGTTCTTC.

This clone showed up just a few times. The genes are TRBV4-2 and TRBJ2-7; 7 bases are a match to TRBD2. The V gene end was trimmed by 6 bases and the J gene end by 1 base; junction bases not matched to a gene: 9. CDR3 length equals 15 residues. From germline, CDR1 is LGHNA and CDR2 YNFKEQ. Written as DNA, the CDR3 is TGTGCCAGCAGGGCCGGGACTACGACGTCCTACGAGCAGTACTTC. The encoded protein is CASRAGTTTSYEQYF.

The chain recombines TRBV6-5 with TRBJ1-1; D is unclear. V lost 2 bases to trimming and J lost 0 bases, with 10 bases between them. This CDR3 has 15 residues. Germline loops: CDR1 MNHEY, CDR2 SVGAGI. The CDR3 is CASSYAGFMNTEAFF. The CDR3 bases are TGTGCCAGCAGTTACGCGGGGTTCATGAACACTGAAGCTTTCTTT.

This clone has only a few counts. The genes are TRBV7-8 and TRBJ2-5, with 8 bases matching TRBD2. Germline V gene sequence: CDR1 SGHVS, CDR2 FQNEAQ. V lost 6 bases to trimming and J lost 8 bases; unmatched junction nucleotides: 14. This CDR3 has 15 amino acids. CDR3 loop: CASRVRGAGEGTQYF. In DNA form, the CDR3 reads TGTGCCAGCAGGGTGCGGGGGGCAGGGGAAGGTACCCAGTACTTC.

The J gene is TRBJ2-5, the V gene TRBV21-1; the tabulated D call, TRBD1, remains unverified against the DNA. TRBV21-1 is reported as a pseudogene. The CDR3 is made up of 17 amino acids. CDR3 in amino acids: CASSTLGVGGKQETQYF. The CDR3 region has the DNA TGTGCCAGCAGTACCCTGGGCGTAGGGGGCAAGCAAGAGACCCAGTACTTC.

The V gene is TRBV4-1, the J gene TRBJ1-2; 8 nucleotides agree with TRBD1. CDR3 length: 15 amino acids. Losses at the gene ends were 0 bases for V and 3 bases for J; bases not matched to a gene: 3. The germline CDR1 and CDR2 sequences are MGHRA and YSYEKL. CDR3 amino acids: CASSQEQTGDYGYTF. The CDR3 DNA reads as TGCGCCAGCAGCCAAGAACAGACAGGGGACTATGGCTACACCTTC.

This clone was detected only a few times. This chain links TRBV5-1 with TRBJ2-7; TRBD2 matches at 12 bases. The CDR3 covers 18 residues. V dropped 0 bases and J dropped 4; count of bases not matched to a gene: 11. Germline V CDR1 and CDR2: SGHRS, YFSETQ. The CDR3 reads CASSLVGGRLAGAYEQYF. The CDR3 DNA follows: TGCGCCAGCAGCTTGGTGGGGGGCCGACTAGCGGGAGCTTACGAGCAGTACTTC.

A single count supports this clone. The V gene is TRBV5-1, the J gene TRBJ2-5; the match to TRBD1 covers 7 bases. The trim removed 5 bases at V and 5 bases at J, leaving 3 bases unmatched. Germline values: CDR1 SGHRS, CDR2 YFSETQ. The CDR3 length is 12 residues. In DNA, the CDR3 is TGCGCCAGCAGGAGGGGGCTGGAGACCCAGTACTTC. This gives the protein CASRRGLETQYF.

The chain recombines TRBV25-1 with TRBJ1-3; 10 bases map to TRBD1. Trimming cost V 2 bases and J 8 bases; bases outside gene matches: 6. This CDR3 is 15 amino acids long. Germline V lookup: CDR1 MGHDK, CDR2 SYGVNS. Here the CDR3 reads CASSEHGTGDHTIYF. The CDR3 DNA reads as TGTGCCAGCAGTGAACATGGGACAGGGGACCACACCATATATTTT.

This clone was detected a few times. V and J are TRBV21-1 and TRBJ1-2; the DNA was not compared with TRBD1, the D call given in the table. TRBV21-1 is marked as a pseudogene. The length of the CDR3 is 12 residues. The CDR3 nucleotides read TGTGCCAGCAGCACAGGGCCTAAAGGCTACACCTTC. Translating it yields CASSTGPKGYTF.

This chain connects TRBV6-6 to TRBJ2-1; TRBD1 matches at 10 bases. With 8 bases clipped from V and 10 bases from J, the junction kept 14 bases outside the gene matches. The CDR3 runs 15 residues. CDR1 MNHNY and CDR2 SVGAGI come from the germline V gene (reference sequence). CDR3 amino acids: CASAPTGTGAQEQFF. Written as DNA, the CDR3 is TGTGCCAGCGCACCGACTGGGACAGGGGCTCAGGAGCAGTTCTTC.

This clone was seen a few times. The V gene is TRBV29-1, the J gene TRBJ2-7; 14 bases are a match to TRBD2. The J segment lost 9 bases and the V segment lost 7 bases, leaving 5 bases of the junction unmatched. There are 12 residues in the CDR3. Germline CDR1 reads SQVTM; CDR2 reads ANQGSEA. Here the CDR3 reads CSGGLAGARQYF. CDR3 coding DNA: TGCAGCGGGGGACTAGCGGGAGCTCGGCAGTACTTC.

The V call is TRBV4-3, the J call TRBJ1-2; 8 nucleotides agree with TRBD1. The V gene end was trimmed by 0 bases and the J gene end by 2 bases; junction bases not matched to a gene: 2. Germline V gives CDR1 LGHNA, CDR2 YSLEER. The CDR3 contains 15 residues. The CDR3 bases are TGCGCCAGCAGCCAAGACTGGACAGGGAACTATGGCTACACCTTC. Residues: CASSQDWTGNYGYTF.

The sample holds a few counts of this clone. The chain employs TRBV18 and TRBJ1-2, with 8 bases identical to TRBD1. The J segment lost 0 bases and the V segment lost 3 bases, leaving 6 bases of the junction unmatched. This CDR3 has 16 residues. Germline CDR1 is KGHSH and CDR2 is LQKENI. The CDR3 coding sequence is TGTGCCAGCTCACCGGACAGGGCTACAGCTAACTATGGCTACACCTTC. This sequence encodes CASSPDRATANYGYTF.

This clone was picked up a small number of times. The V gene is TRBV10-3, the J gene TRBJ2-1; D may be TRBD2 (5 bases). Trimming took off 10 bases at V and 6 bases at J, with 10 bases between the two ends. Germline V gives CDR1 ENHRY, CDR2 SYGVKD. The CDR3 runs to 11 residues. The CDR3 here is CATAGRNEQFF. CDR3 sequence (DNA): TGTGCCACTGCGGGCCGCAATGAGCAGTTCTTC.

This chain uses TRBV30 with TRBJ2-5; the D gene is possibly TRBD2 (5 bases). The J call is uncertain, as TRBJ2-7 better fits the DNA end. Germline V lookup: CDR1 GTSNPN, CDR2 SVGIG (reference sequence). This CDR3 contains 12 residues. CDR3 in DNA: TGTGCCTGGAGTGAAAGCGGCTACGAGCAGTACTTC. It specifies CAWSESGYEQYF.

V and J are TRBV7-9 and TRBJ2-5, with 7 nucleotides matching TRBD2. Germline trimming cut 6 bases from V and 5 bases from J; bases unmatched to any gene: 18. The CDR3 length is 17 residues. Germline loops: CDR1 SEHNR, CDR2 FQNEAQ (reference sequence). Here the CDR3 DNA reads TGTGCCAGCAGTTCAACCCCCGGACGGGAGGCCTCGGAGACCCAGTACTTC. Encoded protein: CASSSTPGREASETQYF.

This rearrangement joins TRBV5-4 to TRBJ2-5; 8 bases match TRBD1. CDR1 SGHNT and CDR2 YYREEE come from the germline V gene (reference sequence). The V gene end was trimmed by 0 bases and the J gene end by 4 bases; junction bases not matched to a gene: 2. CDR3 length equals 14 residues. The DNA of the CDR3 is TGTGCCAGCAGCTTGGCCGGGACAGGAGAGACCCAGTACTTC. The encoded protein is CASSLAGTGETQYF.

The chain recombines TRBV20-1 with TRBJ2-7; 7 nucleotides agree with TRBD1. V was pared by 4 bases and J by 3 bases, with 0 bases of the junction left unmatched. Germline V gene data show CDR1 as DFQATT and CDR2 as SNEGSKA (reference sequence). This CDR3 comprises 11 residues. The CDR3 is CSATGGYEQYF. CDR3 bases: TGCAGTGCTACAGGGGGCTACGAGCAGTACTTC.

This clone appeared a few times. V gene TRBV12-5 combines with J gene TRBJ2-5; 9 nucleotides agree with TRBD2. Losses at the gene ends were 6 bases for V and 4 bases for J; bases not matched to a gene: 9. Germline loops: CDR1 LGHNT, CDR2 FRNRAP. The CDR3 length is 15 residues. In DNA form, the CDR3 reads TGTGCTAGTGGAAACCCCGGGACTAGCAGAGAGACCCAGTACTTC. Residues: CASGNPGTSRETQYF. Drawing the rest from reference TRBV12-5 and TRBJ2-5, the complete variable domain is DARVTQTPRHKVTEMGQEVTMRCQPILGHNTVFWYRQTMMQGLELLAYFRNRAPLDDSGMPKDRFSAEMPDATLATLKIQPSEPRDSAVYFCASGNPGTSRETQYFGPGTRLLVL.

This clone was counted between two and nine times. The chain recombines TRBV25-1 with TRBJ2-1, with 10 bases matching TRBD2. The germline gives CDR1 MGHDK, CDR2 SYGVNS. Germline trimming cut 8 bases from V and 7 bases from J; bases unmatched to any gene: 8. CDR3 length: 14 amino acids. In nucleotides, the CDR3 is TGTGCCAGCCTTCCAGCGGGAGGGCCTAATGAGCAGTTCTTC. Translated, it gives CASLPAGGPNEQFF.

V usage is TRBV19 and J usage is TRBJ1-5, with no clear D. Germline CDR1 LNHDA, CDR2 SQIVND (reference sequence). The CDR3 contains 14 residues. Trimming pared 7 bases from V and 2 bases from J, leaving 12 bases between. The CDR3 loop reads CASKPVGGNQPQHF. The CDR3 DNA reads TGTGCCAGTAAACCCGTCGGAGGCAATCAGCCCCAGCATTTT.

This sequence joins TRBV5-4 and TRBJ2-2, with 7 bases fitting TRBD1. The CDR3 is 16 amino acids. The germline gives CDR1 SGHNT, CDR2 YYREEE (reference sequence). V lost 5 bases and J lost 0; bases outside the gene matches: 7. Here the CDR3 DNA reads TGTGCCAGCAGGAAAGACAGGGCCGCGAACACCGGGGAGCTGTTTTTT. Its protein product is CASRKDRAANTGELFF. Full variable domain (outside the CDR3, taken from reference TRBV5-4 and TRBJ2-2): ETGVTQSPTHLIKTRGQQVTLRCSSQSGHNTVSWYQQALGQGPQFIFQYYREEENGRGNFPPRFSGLQFPNYSSELNVNALELDDSALYLCASRKDRAANTGELFFGEGSRLTVL.

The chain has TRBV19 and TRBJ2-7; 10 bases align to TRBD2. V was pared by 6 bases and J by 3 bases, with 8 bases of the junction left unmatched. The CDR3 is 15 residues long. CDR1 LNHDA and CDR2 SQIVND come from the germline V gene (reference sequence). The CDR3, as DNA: TGTGCCAGTAGGGCCAGGCTAGCGGGAGACTACGAGCAGTACTTC. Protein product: CASRARLAGDYEQYF.

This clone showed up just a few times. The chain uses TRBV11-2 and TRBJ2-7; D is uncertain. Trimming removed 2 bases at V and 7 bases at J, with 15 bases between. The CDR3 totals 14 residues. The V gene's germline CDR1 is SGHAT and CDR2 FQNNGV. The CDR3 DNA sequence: TGTGCCAGCAGCTTACCGATTGCGGTACAAGAGCAGTACTTC. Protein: CASSLPIAVQEQYF.

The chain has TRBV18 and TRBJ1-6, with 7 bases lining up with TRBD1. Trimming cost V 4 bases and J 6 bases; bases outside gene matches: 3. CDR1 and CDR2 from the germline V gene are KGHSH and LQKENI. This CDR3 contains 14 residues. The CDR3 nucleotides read TGTGCCAGCTCACTGGGACAGCCTAATTCACCCCTCCACTTT. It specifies CASSLGQPNSPLHF.

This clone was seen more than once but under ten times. CDR3 in DNA: TGTGCCAGCAGCCAGCAGCTGGGACAGGGTCCTGAAGCTTTCTTT. Protein sequence: CASSQQLGQGPEAFF. V and J are TRBV7-9 and TRBJ1-1; 9 bases map to TRBD1. The V and J ends lost 5 bases and 6 bases, in that order; junction bases with no gene match: 10. This CDR3 contains 15 residues. Germline V gives CDR1 SEHNR, CDR2 FQNEAQ (reference sequence).